The present entry profiles one T cell receptor (beta chain) with its context. Other DNA variants within this sample encode the same CDR3. This record belongs to a study of shared clonotypes between healthy human individuals. Study as a whole: Two women and three men aged 18 to 49 made up the donors.

Adults of Caucasian background living in Nashville, Tennessee made up all donors. Unsorted material relied on about 90 million PBMCs as the source of genomic DNA. CDR1 and CDR2 (germline): SGHTA, FQGTGA. V dropped 2 bases and J dropped 1 base, with 11 bases sitting between them. This CDR3 comprises 16 residues. TCRdb keeps only in-frame clones here, not all; method: immunoSEQ multiplex PCR. In the table there are approximately 460,000 clones, approximately 71% of which are singletons. The clonotype was recovered from a middle-aged woman in good health. Some clones in this sample may be carry-over from other donors' samples. The material sequenced was PBMCs. V and J are TRBV7-3 and TRBJ2-2; D may match TRBD1 or TRBD2 (5 bases each). In DNA form, the CDR3 reads TGTGCCAGCAGCTTACTTCCGGGGCAGAACACCGGGGAGCTGTTTTTT. Protein sequence: CASSLLPGQNTGELFF.